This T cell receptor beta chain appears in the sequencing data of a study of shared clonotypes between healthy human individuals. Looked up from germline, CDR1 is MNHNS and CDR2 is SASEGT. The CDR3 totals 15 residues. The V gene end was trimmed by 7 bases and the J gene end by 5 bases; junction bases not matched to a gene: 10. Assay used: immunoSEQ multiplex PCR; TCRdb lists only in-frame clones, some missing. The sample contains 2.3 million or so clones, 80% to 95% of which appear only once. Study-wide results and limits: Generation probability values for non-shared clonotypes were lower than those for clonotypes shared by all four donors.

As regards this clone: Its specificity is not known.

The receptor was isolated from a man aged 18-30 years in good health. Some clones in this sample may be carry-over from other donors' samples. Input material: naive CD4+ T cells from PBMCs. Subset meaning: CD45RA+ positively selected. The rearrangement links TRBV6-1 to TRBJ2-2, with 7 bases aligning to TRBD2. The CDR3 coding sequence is TGTGCCAGCATCCGGCGGGAGTCCAGGACCGGGGAGCTGTTTTTT. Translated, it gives CASIRRESRTGELFF.